This T cell receptor beta chain was sequenced during a study of T cells in localized non-small cell lung cancer. Study observations and caveats: Increased T cell density in blood showed an association with longer overall survival. Turning up in adjacent lung were a median about 61 of the top 100 tumor clones. Only one tumor region was sequenced, so heterogeneity remains possible. Adjacent uninvolved lung had the highest clonality, suggesting focused antigen responses.

V lost 6 bases to trimming and J lost 3 bases, with 11 bases between them. This CDR3 region has 13 residues. In germline, CDR1 is SNHLY, CDR2 FYNNEI. Some clones are missing from TCRdb's copy, which holds only in-frame ones; the method was immunoSEQ multiplex PCR. The sample contains tens of thousands of clones, 84% of which appear only once. For this clone: What it binds is not known.

The chain combines TRBV2 with TRBJ1-1; no definite D call. The input for sequencing was peripheral blood, taken before any cancer treatment. The clonotype was recovered from a female donor at least 60 years old with stage I lung adenocarcinoma. CDR3 DNA sequence: TGTGCCAGCAGAAGGGTAACGGACACTGAAGCTTTCTTT. Amino acid sequence: CASRRVTDTEAFF. The full variable domain, its missing parts supplied by reference TRBV2 and TRBJ1-1, is EPEVTQTPSHQVTQMGQEVILRCVPISNHLYFYWYRQILGQKVEFLVSFYNNEISEKSEIFDDQFSVERPDGSNFTLKIRSTKLEDSAMYFCASRRVTDTEAFFGQGTRLTVV.